This entry describes one T cell receptor beta chain. These data originate in a study of blood T cell repertoires in COVID-19. Using immunoSEQ multiplex PCR, the repertoire was profiled, and TCRdb retains in-frame clones only, with some absent. This table has roughly 98,000 clones, around 92% appearing once. The origin of this receptor is an older woman with active COVID-19. Sequenced material: peripheral blood.

This chain's CDR3 is CASRKTGENGYTF. The CDR3 DNA follows: TGTGCCAGCAGAAAGACAGGGGAAAATGGCTACACCTTC. V usage is TRBV12-3 or TRBV12-4 and J usage is TRBJ1-2, with TRBD1 identical over 8 bases. Germline trimming cut 6 bases from V and 6 bases from J; bases unmatched to any gene: 6. The CDR3 length is 13 residues.